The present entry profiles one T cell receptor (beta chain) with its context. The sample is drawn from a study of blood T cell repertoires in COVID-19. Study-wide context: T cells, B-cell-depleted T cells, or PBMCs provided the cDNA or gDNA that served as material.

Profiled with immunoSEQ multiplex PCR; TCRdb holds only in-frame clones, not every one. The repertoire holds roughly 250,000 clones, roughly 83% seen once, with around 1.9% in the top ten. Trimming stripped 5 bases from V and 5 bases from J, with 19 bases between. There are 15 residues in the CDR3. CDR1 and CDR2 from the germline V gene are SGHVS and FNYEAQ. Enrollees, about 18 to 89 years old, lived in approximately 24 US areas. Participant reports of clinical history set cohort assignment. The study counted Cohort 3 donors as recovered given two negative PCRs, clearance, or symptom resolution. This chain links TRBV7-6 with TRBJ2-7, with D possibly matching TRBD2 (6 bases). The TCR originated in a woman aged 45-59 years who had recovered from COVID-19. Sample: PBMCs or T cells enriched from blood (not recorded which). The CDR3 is CASSAGALRGDEQYF. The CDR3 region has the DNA TGTGCCAGCAGCGCCGGGGCCCTCCGCGGGGACGAGCAGTACTTC.